Each of the 12 T cell receptor beta chains below was sequenced from the same sample in a study of preoperative IRX-2 immunotherapy in early breast cancer. The method was immunoSEQ multiplex PCR; TCRdb's version includes in-frame clones alone and lacks a portion of them. The data hold about 45,000 clones, with 77% observed a single time. Treatment meaning: preoperative locoregional IRX-2 cytokine immunotherapy. The source was tumor tissue, collected after IRX-2 immunotherapy. The receptors stem from a human donor with breast cancer.

The J gene is TRBJ2-7, the V gene TRBV19; D is uncertain. The CDR3 consists of 13 residues. V lost 0 bases, J lost 6 bases, and 9 bases lay in between. The germline V gene encodes CDR1 LNHDA and CDR2 SQIVND (reference sequence). The CDR3 loop reads CASSIDSDTEQYF. The CDR3 DNA reads as TGTGCCAGTAGTATAGATTCTGATACCGAGCAGTACTTC.

The chain couples TRBV6-7 to TRBJ2-6; perhaps TRBD2 as D (6 bases). TRBV6-7 is noted as an ORF with a role that remains uncertain. This CDR3 contains 18 residues. V lost 4 bases to trimming and J lost 0 bases, with 16 bases between them. The CDR3 DNA reads TGTGCCAGCAGTTGGGGCGGGACCCTCCTCTCTGGGGCCAACGTCCTGACTTTC. Encoded protein: CASSWGGTLLSGANVLTF.

The chain joins TRBV7-7 to TRBJ1-5, with D possibly being TRBD1 (6 bases). V gave up 5 bases and J gave up 0 bases, with 17 bases separating them. CDR3 length: 17 amino acids. Germline V lookup: CDR1 SSHAT, CDR2 FNYEAQ (reference sequence). Here the CDR3 reads CASSQGDTTNSNQPQHF. The CDR3 coding sequence is TGTGCCAGCAGCCAAGGGGACACTACGAATAGCAATCAGCCCCAGCATTTT.

CDR3 sequence (DNA): TGTGCCAGCAGCCCCTGGTCGCGGGGGGACGAGCAGTACTTC. This encodes CASSPWSRGDEQYF. The V gene is TRBV6-8, the J gene TRBJ2-7, with 8 nucleotides matching TRBD2. This CDR3 has 14 amino acids. V dropped 6 bases and J dropped 5; count of bases not matched to a gene: 9. Germline CDR1 is MNHGY and CDR2 is SAAAGT.

This clone has just a few counts. This sequence joins TRBV10-1 and TRBJ1-5, with D possibly matching TRBD1 (6 bases). This CDR3 is built from 16 residues. The germline V gene encodes CDR1 WNHNN and CDR2 SYGVQD (reference sequence). Trimming took off 3 bases at V and 1 base at J, with 13 bases between the two ends. CDR3 sequence (DNA): TGCGCCAGCAGTGACTCCGACAGGAAAAGCAATCAGCCCCAGCATTTT. This encodes CASSDSDRKSNQPQHF.

J is TRBJ2-7 and V is TRBV6-8, with D tentatively TRBD1 (6 bases). V was cut by 6 bases and J by 3 bases, with 12 bases left in between. CDR3 length equals 13 residues. CDR1 is MNHGY, CDR2 SAAAGT, per germline. The chain's CDR3 is CASSRDINYEQYF. The CDR3 DNA reads as TGTGCCAGCAGCAGGGACATTAACTACGAGCAGTACTTC.

The V and J genes are TRBV5-1 and TRBJ2-7; D is possibly TRBD1 (6 bases). Trimming removed 3 bases at V and 3 bases at J, with 16 bases between. The CDR3 runs to 15 residues. Germline CDR1 and CDR2: SGHRS and YFSETQ. The CDR3 protein is CASSSQGSRNYEQYF. As DNA, the CDR3 is TGCGCCAGCAGCTCACAGGGTTCTCGTAACTACGAGCAGTACTTC.

The V gene is TRBV5-1, the J gene TRBJ2-2, with D tentatively TRBD2 (6 bases). V gave up 6 bases and J gave up 1 base, with 10 bases separating them. The CDR3 spans 14 residues. Germline CDR1 reads SGHRS; CDR2 reads YFSETQ. The chain's CDR3 is CASNQAGNTGELFF. CDR3 DNA: TGCGCCAGCAACCAAGCGGGGAACACCGGGGAGCTGTTTTTT.

Comment on this clone: The junction departs from germline at one end; a sequencing error may be responsible. V usage is TRBV25-1 and J usage is TRBJ2-7, with a weak D call TRBD1 (5 bases). The germline gives CDR1 MGHDK, CDR2 SYGVNS. This CDR3 contains 15 residues. The DNA for the CDR3 is TGTGCCAGCAGTGAATCCCCAGGGCAGGTCTACGAACAGTACTTC. It encodes CASSESPGQVYEQYF.

This clone was detected only once. The chain carries TRBV5-1 and TRBJ1-1; D gene uncertain. CDR3 length equals 14 residues. The germline V gene has CDR1 SGHRS and CDR2 YFSETQ. V was clipped by 0 bases and J by 1 base, with 7 bases between them. The CDR3 DNA follows: TGCGCCAGCAGCTTGGGGCAGAAGAACACTGAAGCTTTCTTT. Translating gives CASSLGQKNTEAFF.

The chain employs TRBV5-1 and TRBJ2-3, with D possibly being TRBD1 (6 bases). This CDR3 comprises 14 residues. CDR1 SGHRS and CDR2 YFSETQ come from the germline V gene. Deletions cut 4 bases from V and 2 bases from J, with 11 bases between. The chain's CDR3 is CASSIRDNTDTQYF. The CDR3, as DNA: TGCGCCAGCAGCATCCGGGACAACACAGATACGCAGTATTTT.

The chain is built from TRBV30 and TRBJ2-7, with TRBD2 matching 8 bases. The V and J ends lost 4 bases and 1 base, in that order; junction bases with no gene match: 6. The CDR3 sequence is 14 residues long. In germline, CDR1 is GTSNPN, CDR2 SVGIG (reference sequence). The chain's CDR3 is CAWKKRELSYEQYF. In DNA form, the CDR3 reads TGTGCCTGGAAAAAGCGGGAGTTGTCCTACGAGCAGTACTTC.